Following are 26 T cell receptor beta chains from one sample sequenced in a study of PD-1 blockade in classical Hodgkin lymphoma. Time point indicated: cycle 4 day 1 (C4D1), after more than five weeks of nivolumab. Every patient experienced relapse after autologous stem cell transplantation, and brentuximab vedotin exposure varied. Method: immunoSEQ multiplex PCR; TCRdb's copy keeps in-frame clones and lacks some. The table has just under 20,000 clones, under 80% seen once. This sample comprised peripheral blood mononuclear cells (PBMCs), obtained before the fourth cycle of nivolumab. These receptors were taken from a human donor with classical Hodgkin lymphoma.

This chain uses TRBV19 with TRBJ2-2; D ambiguous. The germline CDR1 and CDR2 sequences are LNHDA and SQIVND (reference sequence). The ends were cut back, 5 bases at V and 7 bases at J, with 8 bases in the middle. CDR3 length equals 12 residues. The CDR3 nucleotides read TGTGCCAGTAGTCCCTTGGGCGGGGAGCTGTTTTTT. Translating it yields CASSPLGGELFF.

The gene calls are TRBV4-3 and TRBJ2-5; 9 nucleotides agree with TRBD1. Germline CDR1 and CDR2: LGHNA and YSLEER. Germline trimming cut 4 bases from V and 5 bases from J; bases unmatched to any gene: 8. This CDR3 is 15 amino acids long. CDR3 sequence reads: CASSLDRGATETQYF. The CDR3 nucleotides are TGCGCCAGCAGCCTCGACAGGGGGGCGACTGAGACCCAGTACTTC.

This chain uses TRBV7-9 with TRBJ1-3; D gene unclear. Trimming shortened V by 0 bases and J by 4 bases, and 4 bases separated the two germline ends. This CDR3 contains 13 residues. Germline V gives CDR1 SEHNR, CDR2 FQNEAQ (reference sequence). CDR3 region: CASSLAGGNTIYF. CDR3 nucleotide sequence: TGTGCCAGCAGCTTAGCAGGAGGAAACACCATATATTTT.

The chain couples TRBV9 to TRBJ2-3; D might be TRBD1 (5 bases). CDR1 is SGDLS and CDR2 is YYNGEE in the germline V gene. V was pared by 3 bases and J by 6 bases, with 20 bases between. The CDR3 totals 16 residues. The CDR3 loop reads CASSAGHPAFADTQYF. DNA for the CDR3: TGTGCCAGCAGCGCAGGACATCCCGCCTTTGCTGATACGCAGTATTTT.

The J gene is TRBJ1-1, the V gene TRBV6-1; TRBD1 might be the D (5 bases). V was clipped by 6 bases and J by 1 base, with 12 bases between them. The CDR3 runs 14 residues. The germline gives CDR1 MNHNS, CDR2 SASEGT. CDR3 nucleotide sequence: TGTGCCAGCAGCCCTCAGGGCCCGAACACTGAAGCTTTCTTT. Translating it yields CASSPQGPNTEAFF.

The chain links TRBV10-3 to TRBJ2-2; D may be TRBD1 (6 bases). Deletions cut 10 bases from V and 0 bases from J, with 15 bases between. Germline V gene sequence: CDR1 ENHRY, CDR2 SYGVKD. The CDR3 contains 15 residues. CDR3 loop: CATTGNLANTGELFF. The CDR3 DNA is TGTGCCACCACAGGGAATCTCGCGAACACCGGGGAGCTGTTTTTT.

The chain is built from TRBV19 and TRBJ1-2; 7 bases match TRBD1. Trimming removed 3 bases from V and 7 bases from J; junction bases left unmatched: 5. This CDR3 region has 13 residues. The germline gives CDR1 LNHDA, CDR2 SQIVND (reference sequence). DNA of the CDR3: TGTGCCAGTAGTATCGCACAGGGGCCTGGCTACACCTTC. Amino acids: CASSIAQGPGYTF. The complete variable domain, with remaining parts taken from reference TRBV19 and TRBJ1-2, reads DGGITQSPKYLFRKEGQNVTLSCEQNLNHDAMYWYRQDPGQGLRLIYYSQIVNDFQKGDIAEGYSVSREKKESFPLTVTSAQKNPTAFYLCASSIAQGPGYTFGSGTRLTVV.

CDR3 bases: TGCAGCGTTGATACTAGCGGCGAGCAGTACTTC. Its translation: CSVDTSGEQYF. J is TRBJ2-7 and V is TRBV29-1; 8 bases agree with TRBD2. Germline V gene sequence: CDR1 SQVTM, CDR2 ANQGSEA. The CDR3 is made up of 11 amino acids. V trimming: 3 bases; J trimming: 6 bases; junction bases outside the gene matches: 1.

The chain combines TRBV7-8 with TRBJ1-5; no definite D call. The CDR3 totals 16 residues. Trimming pared 1 base from V and 4 bases from J, leaving 14 bases between. Germline V gene data show CDR1 as SGHVS and CDR2 as FQNEAQ. Here the CDR3 DNA reads TGTGCCAGCAGCTTAGTAATGGGAACTACGAATCAGCCCCAGCATTTT. This translates into CASSLVMGTTNQPQHF.

The chain employs TRBV6-1 and TRBJ2-7; 8 bases line up with TRBD2. There are 15 residues in the CDR3. Unmatched junction bases numbered 13, after V lost 6 bases and J lost 6 bases. The germline V gene encodes CDR1 MNHNS and CDR2 SASEGT. CDR3 protein: CASSPISGGITEQYV. The DNA of the CDR3 is TGTGCCAGCAGCCCCATTTCGGGAGGGATCACCGAGCAGTACGTC.

The V and J genes are TRBV29-1 and TRBJ2-3; no clear D gene. The CDR3 is 11 amino acids. The V end lost 6 bases, the J end lost 4 bases, and 8 bases lay between the germline ends. Germline lookup yields CDR1 SQVTM and CDR2 ANQGSEA. CDR3 region: CSVGLADTQYF. The CDR3 DNA is TGCAGCGTAGGATTAGCAGATACGCAGTATTTT.

This rearrangement joins TRBV28 to TRBJ2-7, with 7 bases fitting TRBD1. Trimming cost V 4 bases and J 7 bases; bases outside gene matches: 13. This CDR3 contains 15 residues. The germline gives CDR1 MDHEN, CDR2 SYDVKM. This CDR3 is CASSSPTGPPKEQYV. CDR3 nucleotide sequence: TGTGCCAGCAGTTCTCCGACAGGGCCCCCTAAGGAGCAGTACGTC.

This rearrangement joins TRBV6-1 to TRBJ2-7, with D unresolved. CDR1 and CDR2 (germline): MNHNS, SASEGT. There are 12 residues in the CDR3. Trimming shortened V by 5 bases and J by 3 bases, and 8 bases separated the two germline ends. CDR3 nucleotide sequence: TGTGCCAGCAGTCCCCCCCGCTACGAGCAGTACTTC. It is translated as CASSPPRYEQYF.

The chain has TRBV30 and TRBJ1-4; 8 nucleotides match TRBD1. Germline values: CDR1 GTSNPN, CDR2 SVGIG (reference sequence). The J segment lost 1 base and the V segment lost 4 bases, leaving 5 bases of the junction unmatched. The CDR3 spans 15 residues. CDR3: CAWNSGGVTNEKLFF. The CDR3 DNA is TGTGCCTGGAATTCAGGGGGCGTAACTAATGAAAAACTGTTTTTT.

The chain carries TRBV28 and TRBJ2-7, with 7 bases identical to TRBD1. After removal of 6 bases from V and 3 bases from J, the junction contained 8 bases not matched to a gene. The CDR3 extends over 14 amino acids. The V gene's germline CDR1 is MDHEN and CDR2 SYDVKM. The CDR3, as DNA: TGTGCCAGCAGCCTGGAGACAGGGCGCTACGAGCAGTACTTC. This sequence encodes CASSLETGRYEQYF.

As DNA, the CDR3 is TGTGCCTTCCGCGGGGGAGGGGCAGAGATGAACACTGAAGCTTTCTTT. Its translation is CAFRGGGAEMNTEAFF. The chain uses TRBV27 and TRBJ1-1, with D perhaps matching TRBD1 (5 bases). The CDR3 consists of 16 residues. Germline V CDR1 and CDR2: MNHEY, SMNVEV (reference sequence). V gave up 11 bases and J gave up 0 bases, with 22 bases separating them.

This clone was detected a few times. At the DNA level, this CDR3 is encoded by other sequences in the same sample as well. V is TRBV19 and J is TRBJ1-2, with 8 bases that match TRBD1. This CDR3 has 13 residues. Germline V gene data show CDR1 as LNHDA and CDR2 as SQIVND (reference sequence). The V and J ends lost 5 bases and 4 bases, in that order; junction bases with no gene match: 3. As DNA, the CDR3 is TGTGCCAGTAGTTTCGGACAGGGCTATGGCTACACCTTC. Translating gives CASSFGQGYGYTF.

The chain employs TRBV27 and TRBJ2-3; D gene uncertain. CDR3 size: 15 residues. V lost 1 base and J 0 bases, leaving 8 bases between the germline ends. Germline CDR1 is MNHEY and CDR2 is SMNVEV (reference sequence). The CDR3 loop is CASSLYPASTDTQYF. The CDR3 nucleotides read TGTGCCAGCAGTTTATACCCTGCTAGCACAGATACGCAGTATTTT.

This chain joins TRBV7-9 and TRBJ1-2; maybe TRBD1 (6 bases). The V gene lost 3 bases and the J gene lost 8 bases, with 16 bases spanning the gap. The CDR3 loop spans 14 amino acids. Germline V gives CDR1 SEHNR, CDR2 FQNEAQ (reference sequence). The DNA of the CDR3 is TGTGCCAGCAGCTTCTACAGGGAAGCGGAAGGCTACACCTTC. Protein sequence: CASSFYREAEGYTF.

This clone was recorded only once. V gene TRBV6-5 combines with J gene TRBJ2-7, with D perhaps matching TRBD1 (6 bases). V was pared by 2 bases and J by 4 bases, with 12 bases between. The CDR3 totals 14 residues. Germline V gene data show CDR1 as MNHEY and CDR2 as SVGAGI. In DNA form, the CDR3 reads TGTGCCAGCAGTTACCTACAGGACAGTTACGAGCAGTACTTC. Its translation is CASSYLQDSYEQYF.

The gene calls are TRBV19 and TRBJ1-5; D possibly corresponds to TRBD1 (6 bases). This CDR3 region has 16 residues. V was clipped by 6 bases and J by 3 bases, with 18 bases between them. Per germline, CDR1 LNHDA and CDR2 SQIVND (reference sequence). The CDR3 is CASSILGGAVNQPQHF. CDR3 nucleotides: TGTGCCAGTAGCATCCTAGGGGGGGCTGTCAATCAGCCCCAGCATTTT.

The gene calls are TRBV4-3 and TRBJ1-1; no definite D call. Germline assignment: CDR1 LGHNA and CDR2 YSLEER. Trimming removed 3 bases from V and 4 bases from J, with 9 bases in between. The CDR3 runs to 13 residues. The CDR3 spells CASSHAVGTEAFF. In DNA, the CDR3 is TGCGCCAGCAGCCATGCCGTTGGCACTGAAGCTTTCTTT.

The J gene is TRBJ2-7, the V gene TRBV19, with D unresolved. This CDR3 is built from 12 residues. V lost 2 bases to trimming and J lost 6 bases, with 8 bases between them. In germline, CDR1 is LNHDA, CDR2 SQIVND (reference sequence). This CDR3 is CASSILWGEQYF. For the CDR3, the DNA is TGTGCCAGTAGTATATTGTGGGGCGAGCAGTACTTC. The variable domain in full, completed from reference TRBV19 and TRBJ2-7, reads DGGITQSPKYLFRKEGQNVTLSCEQNLNHDAMYWYRQDPGQGLRLIYYSQIVNDFQKGDIAEGYSVSREKKESFPLTVTSAQKNPTAFYLCASSILWGEQYFGPGTRLTVT.

The V and J genes are TRBV30 and TRBJ2-7; a weak D match, TRBD1 (5 bases). V gave up 1 base and J gave up 2 bases, with 9 bases separating them. CDR3 length: 13 amino acids. CDR1 and CDR2 from the germline V gene are GTSNPN and SVGIG (reference sequence). As DNA, the CDR3 is TGTGCCTGGAGTGCCGTCAGGGCCTACGAGCAGTACTTC. Protein: CAWSAVRAYEQYF.

There are a few counts of this clone. The genes are TRBV27 and TRBJ2-7; a weak D match, TRBD1 (6 bases). CDR1 is MNHEY and CDR2 is SMNVEV in the germline V gene (reference sequence). CDR3 size: 15 residues. The V end lost 5 bases, the J end lost 4 bases, and 18 bases lay between the germline ends. The CDR3 loop reads CASSPLGQTKYEQYF. CDR3 sequence (DNA): TGTGCCAGCAGTCCACTTGGACAGACCAAGTACGAGCAGTACTTC.

This clone appeared a single time. V usage is TRBV4-1 and J usage is TRBJ2-2; D unclear. Trimming removed 0 bases at V and 13 bases at J, with 9 bases between. The CDR3 loop spans 12 amino acids. Germline V gives CDR1 MGHRA, CDR2 YSYEKL. The CDR3 reads CASSQEVGRLFF. The CDR3 nucleotides are TGCGCCAGCAGCCAAGAGGTCGGCCGGCTGTTTTTT.